Below, one T cell receptor (beta chain) is given with its context. The antigen is not known. The data originate from a study of CD8 T cells in ankylosing spondylitis. Trimming stripped 6 bases from V and 5 bases from J, with 10 bases between. CDR1 and CDR2 from the germline V gene are SNHLY and FYNNEI. The CDR3 length is 12 residues. From the 5' RACE reads, TCRdb called clonotypes with MiXCR, one entry per CDR3 protein. The sample lists 700,000 or so distinct CDR3 sequences; 15% to 20% were seen once. Whole-study results and caveats: What seemed typical of ankylosing spondylitis blood was a TCR beta motif built from about eight highly homologous variants. As for the disease-linked clones, they showed a CD8+ phenotype and occurred at relatively low frequencies in peripheral blood. Existing reports had already noted some motif variants in reactive arthritis synovial fluid and blood. Clones linked to disease were reported to show significant enrichment in matched ankylosing spondylitis synovial fluid.

The gene calls are TRBV2 and TRBJ2-5, with D unclear. The receptor's source is a male donor with ankylosing spondylitis. Sequencing used blood, either unsorted or a sorted T cell fraction (not recorded which). This CDR3 is CASRHLGETQYF. The CDR3 nucleotides are TGTGCCAGCAGACACTTAGGGGAGACCCAGTACTTC.